A single sample is the source of the 30 T cell receptor beta chains below, sequenced in a study of cytomegalovirus exposure and HLA in healthy donors. The PCR had 60 Vbeta and 13 Jbeta primers. Using immunoSEQ multiplex PCR, the repertoire was profiled, and TCRdb retains in-frame clones only, with some absent. Of 70,000 to 95,000 clones in the sample, approximately 82% are singletons; the top ten hold approximately 2%. The sample consisted of PBMCs. Receptors originate from a man aged 35 to 55 in good health and CMV-seronegative.

The chain combines TRBV4-1 with TRBJ1-4, with a weak D call TRBD1 (5 bases). CDR3 length equals 14 residues. Trimming left V 0 bases short and J 9 bases short, with 11 bases between. Germline CDR1 and CDR2: MGHRA and YSYEKL. The CDR3 spells CASSQDREGKKLFF. CDR3 nucleotides: TGCGCCAGCAGCCAAGACAGGGAGGGAAAAAAACTGTTTTTT.

V and J are TRBV18 and TRBJ2-3, with D hard to call. Germline V gives CDR1 KGHSH, CDR2 LQKENI. This CDR3 is 16 amino acids long. Trimming pared 0 bases from V and 0 bases from J, leaving 10 bases between. The CDR3 loop is CASSPPATQSTDTQYF. The CDR3 bases are TGTGCCAGCTCACCACCGGCCACCCAAAGCACAGATACGCAGTATTTT.

The gene calls are TRBV27 and TRBJ2-5; 7 nucleotides match TRBD1. This CDR3 is built from 13 residues. Germline V CDR1 and CDR2: MNHEY, SMNVEV (reference sequence). Trimming at V came to 3 bases and at J to 9 bases, leaving 7 bases not matched to a gene. The CDR3 DNA is TGTGCCAGCAGTTTGGGCAGGGGGAGCCCCCAGTACTTC. It specifies CASSLGRGSPQYF.

V and J are TRBV2 and TRBJ1-5; D might be TRBD1 (5 bases). The CDR3 is 15 amino acids. V was clipped by 5 bases and J by 2 bases, with 13 bases between them. Germline V gene sequence: CDR1 SNHLY, CDR2 FYNNEI. The CDR3 loop is CASSRDLLGNQPQHF. DNA of the CDR3: TGTGCCAGCAGTAGGGACTTATTGGGCAATCAGCCCCAGCATTTT.

The chain combines TRBV11-2 with TRBJ2-7; 9 bases are a match to TRBD1. The V and J ends lost 3 bases and 1 base, in that order; junction bases with no gene match: 10. There are 17 residues in the CDR3. Germline loops: CDR1 SGHAT, CDR2 FQNNGV. CDR3 sequence: CASSFTRDRVTSYEQYF. The CDR3 bases are TGTGCCAGCAGCTTCACCCGGGACAGGGTCACGTCCTACGAGCAGTACTTC.

V gene TRBV30 combines with J gene TRBJ2-3; weak D call: TRBD2 (6 bases). From germline, CDR1 is GTSNPN and CDR2 SVGIG (reference sequence). This CDR3 contains 15 residues. V was clipped by 3 bases and J by 5 bases, with 18 bases between them. This chain's CDR3 is CAWRHGGSWVDTQYF. The CDR3 nucleotides are TGTGCCTGGAGACACGGGGGTAGTTGGGTAGATACGCAGTATTTT. Combining the CDR3 with reference TRBV30 and TRBJ2-3 gives the whole variable domain SQTIHQWPATLVQPVGSPLSLECTVEGTSNPNLYWYRQAAGRGLQLLFYSVGIGQISSEVPQNLSASRPQDRQFILSSKKLLLSDSGFYLCAWRHGGSWVDTQYFGPGTRLTVL.

This rearrangement joins TRBV5-1 to TRBJ1-4; 7 bases align to TRBD1. The CDR3 spans 17 residues. CDR1 is SGHRS and CDR2 is YFSETQ in the germline V gene. V trimming: 4 bases; J trimming: 0 bases; junction bases outside the gene matches: 9. CDR3 in amino acids: CASSPRGDSSTNEKLFF. The CDR3 DNA sequence: TGCGCCAGCAGCCCGAGAGGGGACAGTTCAACTAATGAAAAACTGTTTTTT.

The chain recombines TRBV6-1 with TRBJ2-7; D might be TRBD1 (5 bases). V dropped 3 bases and J dropped 5 bases, with 17 bases sitting between them. Germline-derived CDR1 and CDR2 are MNHNS and SASEGT. This CDR3 contains 15 residues. The CDR3 DNA follows: TGTGCCAGCAGTGATGTGTGGGGCCACAGCGACGAGCAGTACTTC. It yields the protein CASSDVWGHSDEQYF.

The chain uses TRBV30 and TRBJ1-2, with TRBD1 matching 7 bases. The CDR3 contains 14 residues. J was trimmed by 9 bases and V by 5 bases; bases with no gene match: 15. The germline V gene encodes CDR1 GTSNPN and CDR2 SVGIG (reference sequence). CDR3: CAWLGQSDLRSYTF. CDR3 coding DNA: TGTGCCTGGTTGGGACAGTCGGACCTTAGGAGCTACACCTTC.

This clone was counted once. The genes are TRBV30 and TRBJ1-1, with D possibly being TRBD1 (5 bases). The CDR3 loop spans 11 amino acids. Germline CDR1 and CDR2: GTSNPN and SVGIG (reference sequence). V was pared by 3 bases and J by 6 bases, with 8 bases between. The CDR3 DNA reads TGTGCCTGGAGCCTAGGGGCTGAAGCTTTCTTT. It is translated as CAWSLGAEAFF.

The chain links TRBV7-8 to TRBJ1-4; D might be TRBD1 (5 bases). This CDR3 comprises 16 residues. With 1 base removed from V and 3 bases from J, the gap between germline ends came to 12 bases. CDR1 SGHVS and CDR2 FQNEAQ come from the germline V gene. The DNA for the CDR3 is TGTGCCAGCAGCTTAGTCGGTTCAGGGCCTAATGAAAAACTGTTTTTT. This codes for CASSLVGSGPNEKLFF.

J is TRBJ2-7 and V is TRBV9, with 7 bases fitting TRBD1. Germline V lookup: CDR1 SGDLS, CDR2 YYNGEE. The ends lost 4 bases at V and 4 bases at J; junction bases unmatched: 14. The CDR3 runs to 16 residues. This chain's CDR3 is CASSQFGTAHRYEQYF. The CDR3 region has the DNA TGTGCCAGCAGCCAATTCGGGACAGCCCACAGATACGAGCAGTACTTC. The full variable domain, rest sourced from reference TRBV9 and TRBJ2-7, is DSGVTQTPKHLITATGQRVTLRCSPRSGDLSVYWYQQSLDQGLQFLIQYYNGEERAKGNILERFSAQQFPDLHSELNLSSLELGDSALYFCASSQFGTAHRYEQYFGPGTRLTVT.

J is TRBJ2-7 and V is TRBV27; D might be TRBD1 (5 bases). The V and J ends lost 0 bases and 3 bases respectively, with 12 bases between them. The CDR3 covers 15 residues. Germline assignment: CDR1 MNHEY and CDR2 SMNVEV (reference sequence). DNA of the CDR3: TGTGCCAGCAGTTTATCGAGCGTAGGGGTCTACGAGCAGTACTTC. Amino acid sequence: CASSLSSVGVYEQYF.

The J gene is TRBJ2-1, the V gene TRBV5-1; possibly TRBD2 for D (6 bases). CDR3 length: 14 amino acids. The V end was cut by 0 bases, the J end by 3 bases, with 7 bases between. Looked up from germline, CDR1 is SGHRS and CDR2 is YFSETQ. The CDR3: CASSLGGDYNEQFF. Written as DNA, the CDR3 is TGCGCCAGCAGCTTGGGGGGGGACTACAATGAGCAGTTCTTC. Using reference TRBV5-1 and TRBJ2-1 for the parts outside the CDR3, the full variable domain is KAGVTQTPRYLIKTRGQQVTLSCSPISGHRSVSWYQQTPGQGLQFLFEYFSETQRNKGNFPGRFSGRQFSNSRSEMNVSTLELGDSALYLCASSLGGDYNEQFFGPGTRLTVL.

The V gene is TRBV5-6, the J gene TRBJ1-1, with a weak D call TRBD1 (6 bases). Germline loops: CDR1 SGHDT, CDR2 YYEEEE. Trimming took 1 base from V and 1 from J, leaving 14 bases between them. The CDR3 contains 16 residues. For the CDR3, the DNA is TGTGCCAGCAGCTTGCTACAGGGAGCCAGGAACACTGAAGCTTTCTTT. It is translated as CASSLLQGARNTEAFF.

This clone showed up just once. The chain joins TRBV5-1 to TRBJ2-5; a possible D gene is TRBD2 (6 bases). Germline V CDR1 and CDR2: SGHRS, YFSETQ. Trimming took off 0 bases at V and 4 bases at J, with 19 bases between the two ends. This CDR3 region has 17 residues. Here the CDR3 DNA reads TGCGCCAGCAGCTTGGCAGGGCGGGGCGCGCGGGCAGAGACCCAGTACTTC. Residues: CASSLAGRGARAETQYF.

The CDR3 reads CASSEVRETQYF. Written as DNA, the CDR3 is TGCGCCAGCAGTGAGGTCCGGGAGACCCAGTACTTC. The genes are TRBV10-2 and TRBJ2-5; D unresolved. The V gene's germline CDR1 is WSHSY and CDR2 SAAADI. Trimming cost V 2 bases and J 5 bases, with 6 bases left between them. The CDR3 sequence is 12 residues long.

This chain uses TRBV11-1 with TRBJ2-7; tentative D call: TRBD1 (6 bases). The germline CDR1 and CDR2 sequences are SGHAT and FQDESV (reference sequence). The CDR3 extends over 18 amino acids. The V end was cut by 2 bases, the J end by 4 bases, with 24 bases between. CDR3 coding DNA: TGTGCCAGCAGCTTAAGTTGGGTCGCAGGGGCGAAATGGTACGAGCAGTACTTC. Protein sequence: CASSLSWVAGAKWYEQYF.

The rearrangement links TRBV5-1 to TRBJ2-3; 12 positions match TRBD2. Trimming at V came to 0 bases and at J to 6 bases, leaving 2 bases not matched to a gene. CDR3 size: 15 residues. From germline, CDR1 is SGHRS and CDR2 YFSETQ. This CDR3 is CASSLGLAGGDTQYF. The CDR3 DNA reads TGCGCCAGCAGCTTGGGGCTAGCGGGAGGGGATACGCAGTATTTT.

The chain combines TRBV29-1 with TRBJ2-1, with 10 bases aligning to TRBD1. CDR1 and CDR2 (germline): SQVTM, ANQGSEA. CDR3 length: 14 residues. The V segment lost 6 bases and the J segment 0 bases; nucleotides outside the gene matches: 2. CDR3 protein: CSVRTGGSYNEQFF. The CDR3 DNA follows: TGCAGCGTACGGACAGGGGGCTCCTACAATGAGCAGTTCTTC.

About this clone itself: One end of the junction is discordant with germline, which a read error may explain. This chain links TRBV14 with TRBJ1-4; tentatively, D is TRBD1 (6 bases). This CDR3 contains 11 residues. Germline assignment: CDR1 SGHDN and CDR2 FVKESK. As DNA, the CDR3 is TGTGCCAGCAGCCAAAGTGGACAGCTACTTTTT. It yields the protein CASSQSGQLLF.

The chain couples TRBV18 to TRBJ1-1; D is ambiguous. The CDR3 is 14 residues long. Looked up from germline, CDR1 is KGHSH and CDR2 is LQKENI. V was cut by 2 bases and J by 1 base, with 8 bases left in between. As DNA, the CDR3 is TGTGCCAGCTCACCATCAGGTACGAACACTGAAGCTTTCTTT. Translated: CASSPSGTNTEAFF.

This clone was detected only once. J is TRBJ1-5 and V is TRBV30; D perhaps matches TRBD1 (6 bases). The V end lost 2 bases, the J end lost 2 bases, and 13 bases lay between the germline ends. The CDR3 spans 15 residues. The germline V gene has CDR1 GTSNPN and CDR2 SVGIG (reference sequence). The CDR3 loop is CAWSPTRGGNQPQHF. The CDR3 DNA is TGTGCCTGGAGTCCGACCAGGGGTGGCAATCAGCCCCAGCATTTT.

The chain combines TRBV6-1 with TRBJ1-2, with D maybe TRBD1 (6 bases). The CDR3 loop spans 15 amino acids. In germline, CDR1 is MNHNS, CDR2 SASEGT. Trimming shortened V by 9 bases and J by 4 bases, and 21 bases separated the two germline ends. The CDR3 sequence is CASILTEGGLYGYTF. The DNA of the CDR3 is TGTGCCAGTATCCTGACCGAGGGGGGGCTCTATGGCTACACCTTC.

This clone was observed a single time. V is TRBV7-9 and J is TRBJ1-2; D is uncertain. Germline values: CDR1 SEHNR, CDR2 FQNEAQ (reference sequence). V was cut by 5 bases and J by 6 bases, with 13 bases left in between. The CDR3 length is 13 residues. The CDR3 DNA follows: TGTGCCAGCAGCCCCGCGCAAAGCCATGGCTACACCTTC. Its protein is CASSPAQSHGYTF.

This chain joins TRBV10-2 and TRBJ1-1; no clear D. With 4 bases removed from V and 1 base from J, the gap between germline ends came to 7 bases. There are 13 residues in the CDR3. Germline CDR1 is WSHSY and CDR2 is SAAADI. DNA of the CDR3: TGCGCCAGCAGTGGGGGAGCGAACACTGAAGCTTTCTTT. Translating gives CASSGGANTEAFF.

This chain connects TRBV6-5 to TRBJ1-4, with TRBD1 matching 7 bases. The CDR3 loop spans 14 amino acids. The junction had 8 bases not matched to a gene; V was cut back by 6 bases and J by 7 bases. Germline V gives CDR1 MNHEY, CDR2 SVGAGI. The CDR3 nucleotides read TGTGCCAGCAGCAAGGGACAGTCTTTTGAAAAACTGTTTTTT. This translates into CASSKGQSFEKLFF.

The CDR3 DNA reads TGTGCCAGCAGCGTTTCGACAGGGGGAACGTATGGCTACACCTTC. This translates into CASSVSTGGTYGYTF. This chain links TRBV9 with TRBJ1-2, with TRBD1 matching over 9 bases. V was pared by 2 bases and J by 5 bases, with 7 bases of the junction left unmatched. Germline CDR1 SGDLS, CDR2 YYNGEE. This CDR3 has 15 residues.

This clone was counted only a few times. The V and J genes are TRBV29-1 and TRBJ2-2, with 7 bases matching TRBD2. The V gene end was trimmed by 4 bases and the J gene end by 8 bases; junction bases not matched to a gene: 7. Germline CDR1 is SQVTM and CDR2 is ANQGSEA. The CDR3 contains 13 residues. This CDR3 reads CSVGAGVLGELFF. The CDR3 DNA follows: TGCAGCGTTGGCGCGGGAGTTCTTGGGGAGCTGTTTTTT.

Only a few counts were recorded for this clone. The rearrangement joins TRBV5-4 to TRBJ1-4; D gene uncertain. This CDR3 is built from 14 residues. Trimming removed 1 base at V and 6 bases at J, with 10 bases between. Germline CDR1 reads SGHNT; CDR2 reads YYREEE (reference sequence). The CDR3 DNA is TGTGCCAGCAGCTTGCTGGGGAGGGATGAAAAACTGTTTTTT. This gives the protein CASSLLGRDEKLFF.